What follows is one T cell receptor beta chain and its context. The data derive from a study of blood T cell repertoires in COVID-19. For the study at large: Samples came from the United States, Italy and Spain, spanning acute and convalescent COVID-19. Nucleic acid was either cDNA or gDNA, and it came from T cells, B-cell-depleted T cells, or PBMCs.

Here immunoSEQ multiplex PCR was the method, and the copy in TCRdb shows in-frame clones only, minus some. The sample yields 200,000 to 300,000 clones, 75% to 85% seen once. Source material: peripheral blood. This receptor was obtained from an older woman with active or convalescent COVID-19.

For the CDR3, the DNA is TGCGCCAGCAGCTTGGCGGGGACAGAGAACACTGAAGCTTTCTTT. As protein: CASSLAGTENTEAFF. The V gene is TRBV5-1, the J gene TRBJ1-1; TRBD1 matches at 7 bases. This CDR3 is built from 15 residues. Germline CDR1 and CDR2: SGHRS and YFSETQ. V gave up 0 bases and J gave up 1 base; unmatched junction bases: 3. Complete variable domain (other parts from reference TRBV5-1 and TRBJ1-1): KAGVTQTPRYLIKTRGQQVTLSCSPISGHRSVSWYQQTPGQGLQFLFEYFSETQRNKGNFPGRFSGRQFSNSRSEMNVSTLELGDSALYLCASSLAGTENTEAFFGQGTRLTVV.